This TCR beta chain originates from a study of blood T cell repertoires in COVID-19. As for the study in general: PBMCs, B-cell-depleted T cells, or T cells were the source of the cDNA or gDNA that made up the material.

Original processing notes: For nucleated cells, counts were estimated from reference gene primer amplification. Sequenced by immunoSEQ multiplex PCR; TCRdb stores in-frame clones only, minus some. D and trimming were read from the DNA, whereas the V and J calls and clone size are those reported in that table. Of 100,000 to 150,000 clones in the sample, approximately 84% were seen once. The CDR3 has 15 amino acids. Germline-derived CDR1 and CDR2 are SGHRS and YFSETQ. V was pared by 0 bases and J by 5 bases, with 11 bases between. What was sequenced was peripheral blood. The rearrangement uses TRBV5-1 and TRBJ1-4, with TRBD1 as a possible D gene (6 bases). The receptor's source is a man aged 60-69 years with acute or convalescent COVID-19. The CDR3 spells CASSLGTERNEKLFF. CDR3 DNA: TGCGCCAGCAGCTTGGGGACAGAAAGAAATGAAAAACTGTTTTTT. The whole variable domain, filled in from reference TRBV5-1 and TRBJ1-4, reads KAGVTQTPRYLIKTRGQQVTLSCSPISGHRSVSWYQQTPGQGLQFLFEYFSETQRNKGNFPGRFSGRQFSNSRSEMNVSTLELGDSALYLCASSLGTERNEKLFFGSGTQLSVL.